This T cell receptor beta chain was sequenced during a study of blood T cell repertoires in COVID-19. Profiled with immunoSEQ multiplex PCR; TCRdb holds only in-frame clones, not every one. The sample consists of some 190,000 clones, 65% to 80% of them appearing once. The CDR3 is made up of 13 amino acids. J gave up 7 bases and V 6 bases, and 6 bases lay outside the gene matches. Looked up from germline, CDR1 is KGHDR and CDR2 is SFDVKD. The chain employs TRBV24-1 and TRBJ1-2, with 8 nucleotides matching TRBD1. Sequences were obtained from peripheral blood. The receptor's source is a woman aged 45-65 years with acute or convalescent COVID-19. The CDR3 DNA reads TGTGCCACCAGTTCGACAGGGGCGAGTGGCTACACCTTC. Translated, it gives CATSSTGASGYTF.